Detailed here is one TCR beta chain. The antigen remains undetermined. The CDR3 sequence is 14 residues long. Germline CDR1 is KGHSH and CDR2 is LQKENI. Deletions cut 3 bases from V and 3 bases from J, with 11 bases between. MiXCR was run by TCRdb on the 5' RACE reads, yielding one entry per CDR3 protein. The top ten clones hold approximately 12% of a sample with more than 450,000 distinct CDR3 sequences, about 20% of them seen once. These data originate in a study of T-cell memory formation after mild COVID-19. Points from the study as a whole: Some clones that responded turned up in pre-infection memory, which suggests that cross-reactive memory joined in.

V is TRBV18 and J is TRBJ1-1; D uncertain. This sequence originates from an adult woman who had mild COVID-19 (a few samples of this study predate the infection). Cell type and time point are not known. The sample consisted of PBMCs or a T cell subset sorted from them (not recorded which). In DNA, the CDR3 is TGTGCCAGCTCACCCCCCAATCCGGACACTGAAGCTTTCTTT. Its protein product is CASSPPNPDTEAFF.